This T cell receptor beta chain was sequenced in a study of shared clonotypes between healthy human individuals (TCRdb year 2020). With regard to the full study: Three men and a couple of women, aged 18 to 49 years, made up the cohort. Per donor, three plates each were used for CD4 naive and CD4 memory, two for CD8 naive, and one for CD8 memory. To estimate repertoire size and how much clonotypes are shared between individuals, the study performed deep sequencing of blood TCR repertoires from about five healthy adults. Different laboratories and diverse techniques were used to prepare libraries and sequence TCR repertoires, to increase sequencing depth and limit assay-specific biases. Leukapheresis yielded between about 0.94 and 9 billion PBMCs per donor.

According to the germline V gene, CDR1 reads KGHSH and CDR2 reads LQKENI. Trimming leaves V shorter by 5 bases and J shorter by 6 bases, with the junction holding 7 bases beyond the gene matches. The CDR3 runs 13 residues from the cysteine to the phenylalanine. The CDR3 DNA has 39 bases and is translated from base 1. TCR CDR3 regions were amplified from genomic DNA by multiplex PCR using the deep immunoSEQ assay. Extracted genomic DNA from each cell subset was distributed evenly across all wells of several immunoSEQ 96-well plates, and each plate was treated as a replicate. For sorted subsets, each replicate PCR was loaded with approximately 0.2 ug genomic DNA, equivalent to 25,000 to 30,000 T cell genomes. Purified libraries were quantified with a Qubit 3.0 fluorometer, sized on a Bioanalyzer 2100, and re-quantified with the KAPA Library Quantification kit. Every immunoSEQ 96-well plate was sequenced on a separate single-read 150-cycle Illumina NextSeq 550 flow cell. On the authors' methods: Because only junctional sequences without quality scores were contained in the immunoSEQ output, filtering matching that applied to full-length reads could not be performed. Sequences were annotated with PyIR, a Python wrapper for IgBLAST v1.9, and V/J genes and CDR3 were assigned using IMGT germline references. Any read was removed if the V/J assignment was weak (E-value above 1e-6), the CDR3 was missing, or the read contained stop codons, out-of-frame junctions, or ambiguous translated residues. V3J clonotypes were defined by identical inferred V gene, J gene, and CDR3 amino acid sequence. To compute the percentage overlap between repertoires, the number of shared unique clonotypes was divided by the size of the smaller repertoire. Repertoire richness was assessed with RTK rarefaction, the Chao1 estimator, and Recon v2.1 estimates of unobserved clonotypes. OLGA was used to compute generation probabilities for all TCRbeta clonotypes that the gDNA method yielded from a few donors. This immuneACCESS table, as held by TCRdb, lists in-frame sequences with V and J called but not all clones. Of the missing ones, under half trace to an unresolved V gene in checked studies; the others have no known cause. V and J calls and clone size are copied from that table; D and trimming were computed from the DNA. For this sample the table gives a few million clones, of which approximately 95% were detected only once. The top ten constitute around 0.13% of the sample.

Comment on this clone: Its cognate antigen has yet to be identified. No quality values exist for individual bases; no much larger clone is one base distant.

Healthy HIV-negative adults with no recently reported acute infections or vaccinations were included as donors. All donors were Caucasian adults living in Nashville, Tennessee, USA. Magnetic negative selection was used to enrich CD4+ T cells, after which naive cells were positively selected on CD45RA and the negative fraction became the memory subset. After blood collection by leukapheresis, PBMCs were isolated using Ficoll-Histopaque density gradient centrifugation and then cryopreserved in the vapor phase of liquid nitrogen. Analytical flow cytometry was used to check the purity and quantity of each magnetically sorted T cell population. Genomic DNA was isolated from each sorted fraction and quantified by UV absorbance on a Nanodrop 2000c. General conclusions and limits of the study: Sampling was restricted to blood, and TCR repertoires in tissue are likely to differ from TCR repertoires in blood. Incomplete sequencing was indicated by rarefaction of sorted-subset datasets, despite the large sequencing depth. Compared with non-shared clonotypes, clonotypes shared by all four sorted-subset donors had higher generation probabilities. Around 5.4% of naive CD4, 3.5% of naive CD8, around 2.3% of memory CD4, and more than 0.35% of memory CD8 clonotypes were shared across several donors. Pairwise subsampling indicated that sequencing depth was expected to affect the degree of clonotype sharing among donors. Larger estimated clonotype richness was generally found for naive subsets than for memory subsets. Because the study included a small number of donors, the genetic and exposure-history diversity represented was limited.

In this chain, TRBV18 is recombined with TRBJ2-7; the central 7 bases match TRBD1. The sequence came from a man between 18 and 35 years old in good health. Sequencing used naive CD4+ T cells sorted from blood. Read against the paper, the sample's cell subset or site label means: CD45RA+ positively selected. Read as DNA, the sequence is TGTGCCAGCTCATCCGGGACAGACGCCGAGCAGTACTTC. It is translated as CASSSGTDAEQYF.